This T cell receptor (beta chain) is drawn from a study of graft-versus-host responses after intestinal transplantation (dated by TCRdb to the early 2020s). The study in broad terms: Multivisceral, liver-intestinal, or isolated intestinal transplants were received by the recipients. All recipients received anti-thymocyte globulin induction followed by maintenance tacrolimus and steroids for around three years. After intestinal transplantation, graft-versus-host and host-versus-graft alloreactive T cell clones were followed in the graft, circulation and bone marrow using bulk TCR-beta CDR3 sequencing. To identify alloreactive clones, pre-transplant mixed lymphocyte reaction products were sequenced and compared with unstimulated pre-transplant donor and recipient T cells. A cohort of roughly 25 intestinal transplant recipients, including one retransplant, was enrolled, and a few patients lacking pretransplant specimens were excluded. Donor T cell macrochimerism was defined as a peak of at least 4% donor T cells among recipient peripheral blood mononuclear cells. Rather than going through the commercial service, samples from a few later patients were sequenced in-house on an Illumina MiSeq and processed with MiXCR.

Concerning this clone itself: This receptor's antigen is unknown. No quality values exist for individual bases; no much larger clone is one base distant.

CDR1 and CDR2 (MNHNS, SASEGT) derive from the germline V gene. After removal of 3 bases from V and 0 bases from J, the junction retains 7 bases not matched to a gene. The CDR3 holds 16 amino acids from the cysteine to the phenylalanine. Of the read, only the CDR3 DNA is kept; its 48 bases are in frame from base 1. General findings and caveats noted by the study authors: GvH clones were detected in recipient bone marrow, and some appeared earlier in ileal mucosa or blood, consistent with an intestinal mucosal origin. The relatively low number and heterogeneity of intestinal transplant patients limited the conclusions. Peak levels of circulating GvH clones were associated with declines in HvG clones early after transplant. High GvH to HvG T cell clonal ratios were observed in the allografts of patients with donor T cell macrochimerism.

Receptor amplification or capture employed the immunoSEQ multiplex PCR assay. For most patients, genomic DNA was isolated using the Qiagen DNeasy Blood and Tissue Kit and was shipped frozen to Adaptive Biotechnologies for TCR sequencing. For most patients, high-throughput TCR-beta CDR3 sequencing of genomic DNA was performed by Adaptive Biotechnologies. For the original study's pipeline: Adaptive's ImmunoSEQ software was the source of the TCR sequencing data for around 20 patients, while a few other patients were processed with MiXCR and VDJtools. To correct CD4 versus CD8 sorting errors, any sequence found in both subsets at a frequency ratio below 5:1 was removed. CDR3 nucleotide sequences shared between donor and recipient were removed because the origin of such sequences could not be assigned. Alloreactive clones required at least 2-fold expansion over unstimulated cells and minimum CFSE-low frequency of 0.002% (template counts) or 0.001% (read counts). A clone was considered mappable if detected in the sequenced pre-transplant spleen, lymph node, or MLR CFSE-low populations of the donor or recipient. The cumulative frequency of alloreactive clones was calculated as a percentage of all sequences, weighted by copy number. This immuneACCESS table, as held by TCRdb, lists in-frame sequences with V and J called but not all clones. Of the missing ones, under half trace to an unresolved V gene in checked studies; the others have no known cause. For V, J and clone size, that table is used; D and trimming come from the DNA. This sample lists 90,000 to 130,000 clones; roughly 93% were detected once. The top ten clones comprise 0.95% to 1.5% of the sample.

Sample time point, as interpreted from the label and publication: cells obtained before transplantation from donor or recipient. CD3+CD4+ and CD3+CD8+ populations were FACS-sorted from unstimulated pre-transplant donor and recipient cells taken from spleen or lymph nodes. This sequence was found in a human donor who was the organ donor for an intestinal transplant. Recombination connected TRBV6-1 to TRBJ2-5; 7 bases in between match TRBD2. Specimen: unstimulated CD8+ T cells sorted from spleen or lymph node cells, collected before transplant. The nucleotide sequence is TGTGCCAGCAGTGACCCGGTGGGGGGGTACCAAGAGACCCAGTACTTC. Translated, it reads CASSDPVGGYQETQYF.